This TCR delta chain was sequenced during a study of Vδ1+ human thymocytes. Study-level points and caveats: Thymic delta-chain repertoires held approximately 20% Vdelta2 sequences and few Vdelta3, despite high sort purity. Thymic TRG and TRD repertoires appeared highly polyclonal, with Gaussian CDR3 length distributions.

Looked up from germline, CDR1 is TSWWSYY and CDR2 is QGS. The CDR3 runs to 22 residues. Trimming took 4 bases from V and 3 from J; bases not matched to a gene: 26. Only a few counts were recorded for this clone. The antigen remains undetermined. Extracted RNA was reverse transcribed into cDNA. The CDR3 regions were amplified by multiplex PCR from V-gene primers to a constant-region primer. TCRdb made new clone calls on the multiplex PCR reads using CATT. The sample holds about 75,000 delta-chain clones, around 32% seen once. Alphabeta T cells were depleted, then CD3+ Vdelta1+ Vdelta2- thymocytes were FACS-sorted. Vdelta1+ thymocyte sorts reached between roughly 98% and 99.6% purity.

The chain employs TRDV1 and TRDJ1, with 10 bases aligning to TRDD3. Sequenced sample: Vdelta1+ gamma-delta thymocytes from the thymus. Documented subset: FACS-sorted CD3+ TCRalphabeta- TCRVdelta1+ TCRVdelta2- thymocytes. The TCR comes from a boy in the first two years of life who had congenital heart surgery. Here the CDR3 reads CALGAIPITFYWGIHRADKLIF. The DNA of the CDR3 is TGTGCTCTTGGGGCTATTCCTATCACCTTTTACTGGGGGATTCACCGAGCCGATAAACTCATCTTT.